The subject of this entry is one TCR beta chain. This entry comes from a study of control samples from healthy donors and cancer patients. Method: immunoSEQ multiplex PCR; TCRdb's copy keeps in-frame clones and lacks some. The sample carries about 51,000 clones, over 85% recorded once. Germline V gene data show CDR1 as KGHSH and CDR2 as LQKENI. The CDR3 totals 13 residues. V lost 6 bases, J lost 0 bases, and 8 bases lay in between. The chain couples TRBV18 to TRBJ2-5, with D perhaps being TRBD1 or TRBD2 (5 bases each). This clonotype was obtained from a middle-aged man with colorectal cancer. The material sequenced was PBMCs. CDR3 region: CASSKGHQETQYF. The DNA for the CDR3 is TGTGCCAGCTCCAAGGGACACCAAGAGACCCAGTACTTC.